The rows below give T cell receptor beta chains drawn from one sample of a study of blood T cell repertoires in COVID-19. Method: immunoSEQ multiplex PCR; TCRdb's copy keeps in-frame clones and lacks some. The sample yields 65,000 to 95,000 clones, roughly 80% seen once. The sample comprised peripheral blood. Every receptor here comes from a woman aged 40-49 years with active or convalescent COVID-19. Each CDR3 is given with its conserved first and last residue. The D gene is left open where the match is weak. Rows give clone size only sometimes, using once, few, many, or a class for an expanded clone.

cdr3_aa: CSVWTSGRDKNEQFF; cdr3_nt: TGCAGCGTGTGGACTAGCGGGAGAGATAAAAATGAGCAGTTCTTC; clone_size: NA; j_call: TRBJ2-1; d_call: TRBD2; v_call: TRBV29-1
cdr3_aa: CSGRTGEEPQHF; cdr3_nt: TGCAGCGGCCGGACAGGGGAAGAGCCCCAGCATTTT; clone_size: NA; j_call: TRBJ1-5; d_call: TRBD1; v_call: TRBV29-1
cdr3_aa: CASSGKQIWGQEHGDTQYF; cdr3_nt: TGTGCCAGCAGTGGAAAGCAAATTTGGGGCCAGGAACACGGGGATACGCAGTATTTT; clone_size: few; j_call: TRBJ2-3; d_call: NA; v_call: TRBV2
cdr3_aa: CASSFRQYGYTF; cdr3_nt: TGTGCCAGCAGTTTCAGGCAATATGGCTACACCTTC; clone_size: NA; j_call: TRBJ1-2; d_call: NA; v_call: TRBV28
cdr3_aa: CASSSYLSGPGNTIYF; cdr3_nt: TGTGCCAGCAGTTCATACCTAAGTGGGCCCGGAAACACCATATATTTT; clone_size: NA; j_call: TRBJ1-3; d_call: NA; v_call: TRBV28
cdr3_aa: CASSLTLAGRYSTDTQYF; cdr3_nt: TGTGCCAGCAGCTTAACGCTAGCGGGGCGGTATAGCACAGATACGCAGTATTTT; clone_size: NA; j_call: TRBJ2-3; d_call: TRBD2; v_call: TRBV7-9
cdr3_aa: CASSSPRGLMYGYTF; cdr3_nt: TGTGCCAGCAGTTCCCCCAGAGGCTTAATGTATGGCTACACCTTC; clone_size: NA; j_call: TRBJ1-2; d_call: NA; v_call: TRBV6-5
cdr3_aa: CASSPGSGETQYF; cdr3_nt: TGTGCCAGCTCACCAGGGTCGGGGGAGACCCAGTACTTC; clone_size: NA; j_call: TRBJ2-5; d_call: NA; v_call: TRBV18
cdr3_aa: CASSTLGPLSSSYEQYF; cdr3_nt: TGTGCCAGCAGTACCCTGGGCCCGCTCTCGAGCTCCTACGAGCAGTACTTC; clone_size: NA; j_call: TRBJ2-7; d_call: NA; v_call: TRBV11-2
cdr3_aa: CASSLAARWAGAETQYF; cdr3_nt: TGTGCCAGCAGCTTAGCGGCCCGGTGGGCAGGGGCTGAGACCCAGTACTTC; clone_size: NA; j_call: TRBJ2-5; d_call: NA; v_call: TRBV7-2
cdr3_aa: CASSSEGTDTQYF; cdr3_nt: TGTGCCAGCTCTAGCGAGGGCACAGATACGCAGTATTTT; clone_size: NA; j_call: TRBJ2-3; d_call: NA; v_call: TRBV7-3
cdr3_aa: CASSEGTGKTYEQYF; cdr3_nt: TGTGCCAGCAGCGAAGGGACAGGGAAAACCTACGAGCAGTACTTC; clone_size: NA; j_call: TRBJ2-7; d_call: TRBD1; v_call: TRBV7-9
cdr3_aa: CASSLGTGSQYEQYF; cdr3_nt: TGTGCCAGCAGCTTGGGGACAGGGTCACAATACGAGCAGTACTTC; clone_size: NA; j_call: TRBJ2-7; d_call: TRBD1; v_call: TRBV5-4
cdr3_aa: CASSEGDRQETQYF; cdr3_nt: TGTGCCAGCAGTGAAGGGGACAGGCAAGAGACCCAGTACTTC; clone_size: NA; j_call: TRBJ2-5; d_call: TRBD1; v_call: TRBV2
cdr3_aa: CASSQEGPPTGWGNEKLFF; cdr3_nt: TGCGCCAGCAGCCAAGAGGGGCCCCCGACAGGGTGGGGTAATGAAAAACTGTTTTTT; clone_size: NA; j_call: TRBJ1-4; d_call: TRBD1; v_call: TRBV4-3
cdr3_aa: CAISEQGRGYTEAFF; cdr3_nt: TGTGCCATCAGTGAGCAGGGCAGGGGGTATACTGAAGCTTTCTTT; clone_size: NA; j_call: TRBJ1-1; d_call: TRBD1; v_call: TRBV10-3
cdr3_aa: CASSSTGGRNEQFF; cdr3_nt: TGTGCCAGCAGCTCGACAGGTGGTCGGAATGAGCAGTTCTTC; clone_size: many; j_call: TRBJ2-1; d_call: NA; v_call: TRBV7-9
cdr3_aa: CSVEGALGQETQYF; cdr3_nt: TGCAGCGTTGAAGGTGCCCTAGGCCAAGAGACCCAGTACTTC; clone_size: many; j_call: TRBJ2-5; d_call: NA; v_call: TRBV29-1
cdr3_aa: CASGLVPSSTEQETQYF; cdr3_nt: TGTGCTAGTGGTTTGGTGCCCTCCTCGACGGAGCAAGAGACCCAGTACTTC; clone_size: NA; j_call: TRBJ2-5; d_call: NA; v_call: TRBV12-5
cdr3_aa: CASQTSGRAVGQYF; cdr3_nt: TGTGCCAGTCAGACTAGCGGGAGGGCCGTCGGGCAGTACTTC; clone_size: NA; j_call: TRBJ2-7; d_call: TRBD2; v_call: TRBV2
cdr3_aa: CAISPGQGTQYF; cdr3_nt: TGTGCCATCAGCCCGGGCCAGGGGACCCAGTACTTC; clone_size: NA; j_call: TRBJ2-5; d_call: NA; v_call: TRBV10-3
cdr3_aa: CSVDSGSGTVTQYF; cdr3_nt: TGCAGCGTTGATAGTGGTAGCGGTACGGTGACCCAGTACTTC; clone_size: NA; j_call: TRBJ2-5; d_call: NA; v_call: TRBV29-1
cdr3_aa: CASSGTSGRTGELFF; cdr3_nt: TGTGCCAGCAGCGGGACTAGCGGACGCACCGGGGAGCTGTTTTTT; clone_size: once; j_call: TRBJ2-2; d_call: TRBD2; v_call: TRBV11-3
cdr3_aa: CASSFTLDSYGYTF; cdr3_nt: TGTGCCAGCAGTTTTACCCTGGACAGCTATGGCTACACCTTC; clone_size: NA; j_call: TRBJ1-2; d_call: NA; v_call: TRBV28
cdr3_aa: CASSGIGQGVNIQYF; cdr3_nt: TGTGCCAGCAGCGGAATTGGACAGGGTGTAAACATTCAGTACTTC; clone_size: few; j_call: TRBJ2-4; d_call: TRBD1; v_call: TRBV7-9
cdr3_aa: CASSFTGEPVRSPLHF; cdr3_nt: TGTGCCAGCAGCTTCACAGGAGAACCAGTCCGCTCACCCCTCCACTTT; clone_size: NA; j_call: TRBJ1-6; d_call: NA; v_call: TRBV7-8
cdr3_aa: CASSLTLRDRGQETQYF; cdr3_nt: TGCGCCAGCAGCTTGACCCTCCGGGACAGGGGCCAAGAGACCCAGTACTTC; clone_size: NA; j_call: TRBJ2-5; d_call: TRBD1; v_call: TRBV5-1
cdr3_aa: CATSDPGQYNEQFF; cdr3_nt: TGTGCCACCAGTGACCCAGGACAGTACAATGAGCAGTTCTTC; clone_size: NA; j_call: TRBJ2-1; d_call: NA; v_call: TRBV24-1
cdr3_aa: CATSRDLGINYGYTF; cdr3_nt: TGTGCCACCAGCAGAGATCTCGGGATTAACTATGGCTACACCTTC; clone_size: once; j_call: TRBJ1-2; d_call: NA; v_call: TRBV15
cdr3_aa: CASSERGLGWALHF; cdr3_nt: TGTGCCAGCAGTGAACGGGGATTGGGTTGGGCCCTCCACTTT; clone_size: few; j_call: TRBJ1-6; d_call: NA; v_call: TRBV2
cdr3_aa: CASSQGPLAGGLSYEQYF; cdr3_nt: TGTGCCAGCAGCCAAGGTCCCTTAGCGGGGGGGCTGTCCTACGAGCAGTACTTC; clone_size: NA; j_call: TRBJ2-7; d_call: TRBD2; v_call: TRBV4-2
cdr3_aa: CASSPPWASENTGELFF; cdr3_nt: TGTGCCAGCAGTCCCCCCTGGGCTAGCGAGAACACCGGGGAGCTGTTTTTT; clone_size: few; j_call: TRBJ2-2; d_call: NA; v_call: TRBV27
cdr3_aa: CASSPGISYNSPLHF; cdr3_nt: TGTGCCAGCAGCCCGGGAATCTCCTATAATTCACCCCTCCACTTT; clone_size: NA; j_call: TRBJ1-6; d_call: NA; v_call: TRBV7-9
cdr3_aa: CASSLAGTGSEQYF; cdr3_nt: TGTGCCAGCAGTTTAGCCGGGACAGGGTCCGAGCAGTACTTC; clone_size: NA; j_call: TRBJ2-7; d_call: TRBD1; v_call: TRBV27
cdr3_aa: CASSYYRTGHGYTF; cdr3_nt: TGTGCCAGCAGTTACTACCGGACAGGGCATGGCTACACCTTC; clone_size: medium-sized; j_call: TRBJ1-2; d_call: TRBD1; v_call: TRBV6-2/TRBV6-3
cdr3_aa: CASSSPGQPGYPEAFF; cdr3_nt: TGTGCCAGCAGCTCACCGGGACAGCCCGGGTACCCTGAAGCTTTCTTT; clone_size: NA; j_call: TRBJ1-1; d_call: TRBD1; v_call: TRBV7-9
cdr3_aa: CSVGAGRVNEKLFF; cdr3_nt: TGCAGCGTGGGAGCGGGACGGGTTAATGAAAAACTGTTTTTT; clone_size: NA; j_call: TRBJ1-4; d_call: NA; v_call: TRBV29-1
cdr3_aa: CAISEGLATYNEQFF; cdr3_nt: TGTGCCATCAGTGAGGGACTAGCGACCTACAATGAGCAGTTCTTC; clone_size: NA; j_call: TRBJ2-1; d_call: TRBD2; v_call: TRBV10-3
cdr3_aa: CASSLGGGELFF; cdr3_nt: TGTGCCAGCAGCTTGGGCGGCGGGGAGCTGTTTTTT; clone_size: NA; j_call: TRBJ2-2; d_call: NA; v_call: TRBV5-4
cdr3_aa: CATTWVYGEPYEQYF; cdr3_nt: TGTGCCACCACTTGGGTTTACGGGGAACCCTACGAGCAGTACTTC; clone_size: NA; j_call: TRBJ2-7; d_call: NA; v_call: TRBV7-9
cdr3_aa: CASSEDGSGSWETQYF; cdr3_nt: TGTGCCAGCAGTGAAGACGGTAGCGGGAGCTGGGAGACCCAGTACTTC; clone_size: few; j_call: TRBJ2-5; d_call: TRBD2; v_call: TRBV6-1
cdr3_aa: CASSLGRGGYNEQFF; cdr3_nt: TGTGCCAGCAGTTTAGGGCGGGGGGGATACAATGAGCAGTTCTTC; clone_size: NA; j_call: TRBJ2-1; d_call: TRBD2; v_call: TRBV27
cdr3_aa: CAMATGQPPYEQYF; cdr3_nt: TGTGCCATGGCCACGGGACAGCCCCCCTACGAGCAGTACTTC; clone_size: NA; j_call: TRBJ2-7; d_call: TRBD1; v_call: TRBV10-3
cdr3_aa: CASSLRNSQLYGYTF; cdr3_nt: TGTGCCAGCAGTTTACGGAACAGCCAATTGTATGGCTACACCTTC; clone_size: NA; j_call: TRBJ1-2; d_call: NA; v_call: TRBV28
cdr3_aa: CASSYSLGQNYGYTF; cdr3_nt: TGTGCCAGCAGTTACTCGTTGGGGCAGAACTATGGCTACACCTTC; clone_size: NA; j_call: TRBJ1-2; d_call: NA; v_call: TRBV6-5
cdr3_aa: CASSLAGPTVYNSPLHF; cdr3_nt: TGTGCCAGCAGCTTAGCAGGTCCGACAGTCTATAATTCACCCCTCCACTTT; clone_size: NA; j_call: TRBJ1-6; d_call: NA; v_call: TRBV7-2
cdr3_aa: CASSSHQASGIRAF; cdr3_nt: TGTGCCAGCAGTTCCCACCAAGCTAGCGGAATAAGGGCCTTC; clone_size: NA; j_call: TRBJ2-7; d_call: TRBD2; v_call: TRBV6-6
cdr3_aa: CASSLDLQPQHF; cdr3_nt: TGTGCCAGCAGCTTAGATCTTCAGCCCCAGCATTTT; clone_size: NA; j_call: TRBJ1-5; d_call: NA; v_call: TRBV7-2